Listed below are T cell receptor beta chains from one sample, sequenced in a study of blood T cell repertoires in COVID-19. Profiling relied on immunoSEQ multiplex PCR, and the TCRdb table lists in-frame clones only, not all of them. The repertoire includes 100,000 to 150,000 clones, 86% of them detected once, and about 5.4% sits in the top ten. Sequencing used peripheral blood. Receptors were obtained from a human donor in a cohort sampled during active COVID-19. CDR3s include the opening cysteine and the closing phenylalanine or tryptophan. The D gene is left open where the match is weak. Clone sizes are given selectively: once, few, many, or a class where the clone is expanded.

j_gene | d_gene | abundance | v_gene | CDR3nt | CDR3aa
TRBJ2-1 | . | . | TRBV6-5 | TGTGCCAGTGACCCCGGAGGGTCCTACAATGAGCAGTTCTTC | CASDPGGSYNEQFF
TRBJ2-7 | . | . | TRBV27 | TGTGCCAGCAGTTCCCCCGACATCTACGAGCAGTACTTC | CASSSPDIYEQYF
TRBJ1-6 | TRBD1 | few | TRBV18 | TGTGCCAGCTCACCGCCGGGACAGGCGGGGACCCTCCACTTT | CASSPPGQAGTLHF
TRBJ2-7 | . | . | TRBV13 | TGTGCCAGCAGCTTTGCCGCTCGGAGCTCCTACGAGCAGTACTTC | CASSFAARSSYEQYF
TRBJ2-7 | TRBD1 | . | TRBV15 | TGTGCCACCAGCAGACCTCCGACAGGGTCCTACGAGCAGTACTTC | CATSRPPTGSYEQYF
TRBJ2-5 | . | . | TRBV24-1 | TGTGCCACCAGCGGGGGTGACCAAGAGACCCAGTACTTC | CATSGGDQETQYF
TRBJ2-5 | TRBD1 | few | TRBV5-5 | TGTGCCAGCAACACAGAGGGGCAGGGGGCGTTTGAGACCCAGTACTTC | CASNTEGQGAFETQYF
TRBJ1-1 | . | once | TRBV5-1 | TGCGCCAGCAGCTTTTCTGGGACAAAAGCCATGAACACTGAAGCTTTCTTT | CASSFSGTKAMNTEAFF
TRBJ1-3 | TRBD1 | . | TRBV18 | TGTGCCAGCTCACCAATGACAGGGACAGAGGGAAACACCATATATTTT | CASSPMTGTEGNTIYF
TRBJ1-4 | . | . | TRBV28 | TGTGCCAGCCGCGAGGCAGCAACTAATGAAAAACTGTTTTTT | CASREAATNEKLFF
TRBJ2-1 | TRBD2 | . | TRBV27 | TGTGCCAGCAGTTTTCGACTAGCGGGCTACAATGAGCAGTTCTTC | CASSFRLAGYNEQFF
TRBJ2-5 | . | once | TRBV19 | TGTGCCAGTAGTATCCGGGGTTTGTCCGAGACCCAGTACTTC | CASSIRGLSETQYF
TRBJ2-7 | . | . | TRBV20-1 | TGCCGAGCCGGGGGTAACGAGCAGTACTTC | CRAGGNEQYF
TRBJ2-1 | . | few | TRBV24-1 | TGTGCCACCAGTGATTTGCAAGCCGTCTCCAATGAGCAGTTCTTC | CATSDLQAVSNEQFF
TRBJ2-1 | . | . | TRBV7-9 | TGTGCCAGCAGCTTAACAGTCTCCTACAATGAGCAGTTCTTC | CASSLTVSYNEQFF
TRBJ1-3 | TRBD1 | . | TRBV6-5 | TGTGCCAGCAGTTACTCGTGGGACAGGGGAGACACCATATATTTT | CASSYSWDRGDTIYF
TRBJ2-1 | . | . | TRBV15 | TGTGCCACCAGCAGACAACTAGGGAACTACAATGAGCAGTTCTTC | CATSRQLGNYNEQFF
TRBJ2-6 | . | . | TRBV5-8 | TGTGCCAGCAGCTTGGACCACAGGACCTCTGGGGCCAACGTCCTGACTTTC | CASSLDHRTSGANVLTF
TRBJ2-3 | TRBD2 | . | TRBV11-2 | TGTGCCAGCAGCGTCCCAGCGGGGTCCACAGATACGCAGTATTTT | CASSVPAGSTDTQYF
TRBJ1-2 | . | . | TRBV9 | TGTGCCAGCAGCGTAGTGGGAGGAGGAGTCTATGGCTACACCTTC | CASSVVGGGVYGYTF
TRBJ2-1 | . | . | TRBV7-9 | TGTGCCAGCAGCCATCTAGCGAACGATGAGCAGTTCTTC | CASSHLANDEQFF
TRBJ2-7 | TRBD1 | . | TRBV7-9 | TGTGCCAGCAGCTTAACAGGGACAGGCTACTCCTACGAGCAGTACTTC | CASSLTGTGYSYEQYF
TRBJ2-7 | . | few | TRBV5-6 | TGTGCCAGCAGCTTGGATCGGGTGTCCTACGAGCAGTACTTC | CASSLDRVSYEQYF
TRBJ1-5 | . | few | TRBV19 | TGTGCCAGTAGTAACGCGGATCAGCCCCAGCATTTT | CASSNADQPQHF
TRBJ1-1 | . | . | TRBV7-9 | TGTGCCAGCAGCTTTTTGGTAGCCACTGAAGCTTTCTTT | CASSFLVATEAFF
TRBJ2-3 | TRBD2 | once | TRBV7-2 | TGTGCCAGCAGCTTATTGGCTAGCGGGAGTGTTTCTAGCACAGATACGCAGTATTTT | CASSLLASGSVSSTDTQYF
TRBJ2-6 | TRBD1 | . | TRBV10-2 | TGCGCCAGCAGGGCGGGACAGGGTAGCTCTGGGGCCAACGTCCTGACTTTC | CASRAGQGSSGANVLTF
TRBJ1-2 | . | . | TRBV6-5 | TGTGCCAGCAGCCAATGGACAGTTGGGGGCTACACCTTC | CASSQWTVGGYTF
TRBJ2-2 | . | . | TRBV15 | TGTGCCACCAGCAGAGCTAGGGGGTCGCCCGGGGAGCTGTTTTTT | CATSRARGSPGELFF
TRBJ2-1 | . | . | TRBV6-2/TRBV6-3 | TGTGCCAGCAGTTACGGGGCGGGACGTAACGAGCAGTTCTTC | CASSYGAGRNEQFF